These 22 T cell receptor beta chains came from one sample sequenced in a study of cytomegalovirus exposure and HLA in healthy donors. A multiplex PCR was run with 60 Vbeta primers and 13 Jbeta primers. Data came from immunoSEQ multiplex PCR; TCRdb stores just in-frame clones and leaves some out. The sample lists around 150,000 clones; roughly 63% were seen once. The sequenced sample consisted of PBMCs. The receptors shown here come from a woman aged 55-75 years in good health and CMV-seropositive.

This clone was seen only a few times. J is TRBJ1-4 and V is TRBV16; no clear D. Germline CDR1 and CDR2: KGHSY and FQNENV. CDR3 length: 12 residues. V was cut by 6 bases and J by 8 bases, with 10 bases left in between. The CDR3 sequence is CASRRTGEKLFF. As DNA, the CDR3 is TGTGCCAGCAGGCGGACGGGGGAAAAACTGTTTTTT.

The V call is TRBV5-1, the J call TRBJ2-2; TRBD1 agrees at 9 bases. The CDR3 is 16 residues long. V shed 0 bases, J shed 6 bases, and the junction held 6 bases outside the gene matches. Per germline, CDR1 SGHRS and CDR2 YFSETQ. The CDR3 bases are TGCGCCAGCAGCTTGGTAGGGACAGGGACATCCGGGGAGCTGTTTTTT. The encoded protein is CASSLVGTGTSGELFF.

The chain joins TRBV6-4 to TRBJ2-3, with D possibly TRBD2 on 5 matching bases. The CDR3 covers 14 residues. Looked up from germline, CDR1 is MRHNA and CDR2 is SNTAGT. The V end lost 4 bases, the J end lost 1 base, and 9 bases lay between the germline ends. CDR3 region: CASSGGSGTDTQYF. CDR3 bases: TGTGCCAGCAGTGGTGGGAGCGGCACAGATACGCAGTATTTT.

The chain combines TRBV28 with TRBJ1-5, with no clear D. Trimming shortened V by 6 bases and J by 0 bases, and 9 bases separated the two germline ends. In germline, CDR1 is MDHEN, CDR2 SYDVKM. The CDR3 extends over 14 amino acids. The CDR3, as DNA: TGTGCCAGCAGGACTGATTATAGCAATCAGCCCCAGCATTTT. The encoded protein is CASRTDYSNQPQHF.

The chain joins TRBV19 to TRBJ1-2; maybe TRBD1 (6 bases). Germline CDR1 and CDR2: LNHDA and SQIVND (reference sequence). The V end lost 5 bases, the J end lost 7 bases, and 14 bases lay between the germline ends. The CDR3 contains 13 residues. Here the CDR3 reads CASSFVPGVGYTF. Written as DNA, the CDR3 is TGTGCCAGTAGTTTCGTTCCAGGGGTTGGCTACACCTTC.

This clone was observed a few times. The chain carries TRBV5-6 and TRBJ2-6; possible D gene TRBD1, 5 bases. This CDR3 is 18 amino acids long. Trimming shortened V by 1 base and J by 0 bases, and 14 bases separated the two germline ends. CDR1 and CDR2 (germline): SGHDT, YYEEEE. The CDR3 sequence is CASSLSAGHPSGANVLTF. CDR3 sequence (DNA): TGTGCCAGCAGCTTGTCCGCTGGACACCCCTCTGGGGCCAACGTCCTGACTTTC.

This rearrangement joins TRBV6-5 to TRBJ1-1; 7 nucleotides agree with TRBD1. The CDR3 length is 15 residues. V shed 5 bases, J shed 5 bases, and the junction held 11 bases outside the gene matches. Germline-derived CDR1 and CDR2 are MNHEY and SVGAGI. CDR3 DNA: TGTGCCAGCAGTACACTCGTAGGGGGCAGGACTGAAGCTTTCTTT. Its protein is CASSTLVGGRTEAFF.

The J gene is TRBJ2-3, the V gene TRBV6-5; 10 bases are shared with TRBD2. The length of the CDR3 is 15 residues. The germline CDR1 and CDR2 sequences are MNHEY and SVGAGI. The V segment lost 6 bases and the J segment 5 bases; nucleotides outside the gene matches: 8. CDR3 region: CASSTSGRAIDTQYF. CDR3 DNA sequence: TGTGCCAGCAGCACCAGCGGGAGGGCCATAGATACGCAGTATTTT.

The CDR3 DNA follows: TGTGCCTGGGGCAGAAACACTGAAGCTTTCTTT. Protein sequence: CAWGRNTEAFF. V gene TRBV30 combines with J gene TRBJ1-1; D gene unclear. Between the trimmed V and J ends, which lost 5 bases and 2 bases, there was a span of 6 bases. Germline assignment: CDR1 GTSNPN and CDR2 SVGIG (reference sequence). The CDR3 covers 11 residues. Using reference TRBV30 and TRBJ1-1 for the parts outside the CDR3, the full variable domain is SQTIHQWPATLVQPVGSPLSLECTVEGTSNPNLYWYRQAAGRGLQLLFYSVGIGQISSEVPQNLSASRPQDRQFILSSKKLLLSDSGFYLCAWGRNTEAFFGQGTRLTVV.

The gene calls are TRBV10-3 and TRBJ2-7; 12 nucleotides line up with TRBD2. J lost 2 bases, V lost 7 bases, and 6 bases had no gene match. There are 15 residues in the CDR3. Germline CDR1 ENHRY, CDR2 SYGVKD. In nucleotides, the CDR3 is TGTGCCATCACTTCGACTAGCGGGAGCCCCTACGAGCAGTACTTC. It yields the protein CAITSTSGSPYEQYF.

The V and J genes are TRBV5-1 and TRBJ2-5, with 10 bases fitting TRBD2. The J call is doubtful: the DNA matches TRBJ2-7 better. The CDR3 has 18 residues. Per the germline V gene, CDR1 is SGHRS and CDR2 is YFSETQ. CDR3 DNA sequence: TGCGCCAGCAGCTTGGGAGCGGGAGGGCTGGGGGCCTCCTACGAGCAGTACTTC. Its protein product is CASSLGAGGLGASYEQYF.

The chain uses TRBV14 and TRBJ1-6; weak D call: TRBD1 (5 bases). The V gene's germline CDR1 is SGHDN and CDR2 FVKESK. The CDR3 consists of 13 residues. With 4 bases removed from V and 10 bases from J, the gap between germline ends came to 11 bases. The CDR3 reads CASSLEYRSPLHF. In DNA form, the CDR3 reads TGTGCCAGCAGCCTGGAGTACAGGTCACCCCTCCACTTT.

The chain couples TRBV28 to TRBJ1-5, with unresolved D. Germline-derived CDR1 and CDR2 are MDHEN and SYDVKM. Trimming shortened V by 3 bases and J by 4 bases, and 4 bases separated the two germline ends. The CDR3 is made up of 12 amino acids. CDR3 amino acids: CASSFLNQPQHF. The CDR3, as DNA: TGTGCCAGCAGTTTTCTGAATCAGCCCCAGCATTTT.

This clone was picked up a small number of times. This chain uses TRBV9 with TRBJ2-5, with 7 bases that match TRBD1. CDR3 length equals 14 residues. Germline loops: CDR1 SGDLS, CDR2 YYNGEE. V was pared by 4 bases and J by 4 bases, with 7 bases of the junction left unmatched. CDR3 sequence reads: CASSLTGVGETQYF. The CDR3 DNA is TGTGCCAGCAGCCTCACAGGGGTTGGAGAGACCCAGTACTTC.

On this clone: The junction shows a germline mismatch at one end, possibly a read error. The CDR3 bases are TGTGCCAGCAGCTCGGGTGGGGGGACTCCACTCTTC. Translation gives CASSSGGGTPLF. The rearrangement uses TRBV7-9 and TRBJ2-1; TRBD2 is a possible D gene (6 bases). CDR1 is SEHNR and CDR2 is FQNEAQ in the germline V gene (reference sequence). The CDR3 sequence is 12 residues long.

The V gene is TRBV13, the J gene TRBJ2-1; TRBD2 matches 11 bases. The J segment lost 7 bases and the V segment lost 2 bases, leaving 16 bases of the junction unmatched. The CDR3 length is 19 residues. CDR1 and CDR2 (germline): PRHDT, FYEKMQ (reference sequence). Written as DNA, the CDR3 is TGTGCCAGCAGCTTAAGCGACCACTTAGCGGGAGGGCCTCAGAATGAGCAGTTCTTC. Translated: CASSLSDHLAGGPQNEQFF.

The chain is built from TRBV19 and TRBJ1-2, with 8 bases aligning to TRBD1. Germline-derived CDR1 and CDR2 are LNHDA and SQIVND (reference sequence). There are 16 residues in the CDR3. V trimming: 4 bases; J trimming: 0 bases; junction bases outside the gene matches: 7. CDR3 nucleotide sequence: TGTGCCAGTAGTACAGGGGGCGTGACCGCTAACTATGGCTACACCTTC. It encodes CASSTGGVTANYGYTF. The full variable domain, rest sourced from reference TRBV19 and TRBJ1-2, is DGGITQSPKYLFRKEGQNVTLSCEQNLNHDAMYWYRQDPGQGLRLIYYSQIVNDFQKGDIAEGYSVSREKKESFPLTVTSAQKNPTAFYLCASSTGGVTANYGYTFGSGTRLTVV.

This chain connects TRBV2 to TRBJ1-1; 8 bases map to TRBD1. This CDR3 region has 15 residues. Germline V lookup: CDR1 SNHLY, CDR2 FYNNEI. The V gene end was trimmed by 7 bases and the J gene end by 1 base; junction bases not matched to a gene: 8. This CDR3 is CASKLRQGTNTEAFF. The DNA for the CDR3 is TGTGCCAGCAAGCTCAGACAGGGGACGAACACTGAAGCTTTCTTT. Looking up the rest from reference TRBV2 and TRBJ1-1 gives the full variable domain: EPEVTQTPSHQVTQMGQEVILRCVPISNHLYFYWYRQILGQKVEFLVSFYNNEISEKSEIFDDQFSVERPDGSNFTLKIRSTKLEDSAMYFCASKLRQGTNTEAFFGQGTRLTVV.

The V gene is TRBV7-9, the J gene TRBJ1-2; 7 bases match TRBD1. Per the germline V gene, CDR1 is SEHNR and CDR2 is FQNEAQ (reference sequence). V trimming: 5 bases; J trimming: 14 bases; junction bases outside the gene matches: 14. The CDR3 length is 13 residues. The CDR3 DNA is TGTGCCAGCAGCGGGATCGGGACAGTCCCGTATACCTTC. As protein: CASSGIGTVPYTF.

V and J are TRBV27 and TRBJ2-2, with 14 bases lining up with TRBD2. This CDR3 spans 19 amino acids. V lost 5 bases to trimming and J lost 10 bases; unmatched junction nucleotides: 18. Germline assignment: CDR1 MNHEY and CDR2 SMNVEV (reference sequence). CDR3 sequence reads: CASSHLRRGLAGESEELFF. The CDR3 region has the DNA TGTGCCAGCAGTCACCTAAGACGGGGACTAGCGGGAGAATCGGAGGAGCTGTTTTTT.

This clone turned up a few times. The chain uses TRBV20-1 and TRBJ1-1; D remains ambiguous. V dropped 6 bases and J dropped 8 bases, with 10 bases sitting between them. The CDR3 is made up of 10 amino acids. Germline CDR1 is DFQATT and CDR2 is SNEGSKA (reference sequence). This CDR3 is CSASQSEAFF. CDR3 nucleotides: TGCAGTGCCAGTCAGTCCGAAGCTTTCTTT.

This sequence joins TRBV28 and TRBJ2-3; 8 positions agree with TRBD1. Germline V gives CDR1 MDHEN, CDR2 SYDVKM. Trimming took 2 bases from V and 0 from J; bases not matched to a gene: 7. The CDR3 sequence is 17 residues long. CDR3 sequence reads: CASSLTTGEPSTDTQYF. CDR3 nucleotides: TGTGCCAGCAGTTTAACGACAGGGGAACCTAGCACAGATACGCAGTATTTT.